Below are 17 T cell receptor beta chains sequenced from a single sample in a study of early T cells in non-severe SARS-CoV-2 infection. One entry per CDR3 protein results from TCRdb running MiXCR on the 5' RACE reads. The repertoire includes around 30,000 distinct CDR3 sequences, over 9% of them detected once, and over 10% sits in the top ten. The sequencing sample was made of whole blood. The receptor set was obtained from an adult who was a healthcare worker with PCR-confirmed SARS-CoV-2 infection or an uninfected control (not recorded which).

This clonotype was recorded at least ten times. V gene TRBV5-1 combines with J gene TRBJ2-7, with 7 bases fitting TRBD1. J gave up 3 bases and V 4 bases, and 7 bases lay outside the gene matches. This CDR3 is built from 14 residues. Germline CDR1 SGHRS, CDR2 YFSETQ. CDR3 amino acids: CASSLRDRLYEQYF. The DNA for the CDR3 is TGCGCCAGCAGCCTCCGGGACAGACTCTACGAGCAGTACTTC.

This clonotype has at least ten counts. The rearrangement joins TRBV7-3 to TRBJ1-2; 11 positions agree with TRBD1. CDR3 length: 14 residues. Per the germline V gene, CDR1 is SGHTA and CDR2 is FQGTGA. J lost 10 bases, V lost 4 bases, and 8 bases had no gene match. CDR3 nucleotides: TGTGCCAGCAGCTCATCCGGGACAGGGGGAATCTACACCTTC. It encodes CASSSSGTGGIYTF.

This sequence joins TRBV12-3 or TRBV12-4 and TRBJ1-2, with 8 bases identical to TRBD1. The CDR3 loop spans 14 amino acids. With 6 bases clipped from V and 4 bases from J, the junction kept 7 bases outside the gene matches. The CDR3 loop reads CASRATGEGYGYTF. The CDR3 DNA is TGTGCCAGCAGGGCGACAGGGGAGGGCTATGGCTACACCTTC.

This chain links TRBV20-1 with TRBJ1-1, with D hard to call. Trimming pared 5 bases from V and 1 base from J, leaving 8 bases between. This CDR3 contains 12 residues. The germline V gene has CDR1 DFQATT and CDR2 SNEGSKA (reference sequence). The CDR3 region is CSASRSNTEAFF. The CDR3 region has the DNA TGCAGTGCTTCCCGGTCGAACACTGAAGCTTTCTTT.

J is TRBJ2-7 and V is TRBV20-1; weak D call: TRBD1 (6 bases). V lost 3 bases and J 2 bases, leaving 14 bases between the germline ends. This CDR3 contains 14 residues. The germline CDR1 and CDR2 sequences are DFQATT and SNEGSKA (reference sequence). Written as DNA, the CDR3 is TGCAGTGCTAGGCCCACAGGGTTAACCTACGAGCAGTACTTC. It is translated as CSARPTGLTYEQYF.

The CDR3 loop reads CASRATGAGSTEAFF. The CDR3 bases are TGTGCCAGCAGGGCGACAGGGGCGGGGAGCACTGAAGCTTTCTTT. The chain is built from TRBV12-3 or TRBV12-4 and TRBJ1-1; TRBD1 matches 8 bases. This CDR3 is 15 amino acids long. The ends lost 6 bases at V and 4 bases at J; junction bases unmatched: 10.

This clonotype was observed many times. This sequence joins TRBV10-3 and TRBJ1-2; possibly TRBD1 for D (6 bases). Germline V CDR1 and CDR2: ENHRY, SYGVKD. V was pared by 4 bases and J by 8 bases, with 14 bases between. This CDR3 has 13 residues. CDR3 residues: CAISGQVVGGYTF. In nucleotides, the CDR3 is TGTGCCATCAGTGGACAGGTAGTAGGCGGCTACACCTTC.

This clonotype has only a few counts. The chain uses TRBV20-1 and TRBJ1-3; D unclear. Germline CDR1 is DFQATT and CDR2 is SNEGSKA (reference sequence). This CDR3 region has 11 residues. V was cut by 6 bases and J by 6 bases, with 9 bases left in between. The CDR3 nucleotides are TGCAGTGCACCGTCCATAAACACCATATATTTT. Translating gives CSAPSINTIYF.

This clonotype was counted ten times or more. V and J are TRBV5-8 and TRBJ2-3; maybe TRBD2 (6 bases). Looked up from germline, CDR1 is SGHTS and CDR2 is YDEGEE. The CDR3 covers 15 residues. The V end was cut by 4 bases, the J end by 2 bases, with 14 bases between. The CDR3 region has the DNA TGTGCCAGCAGCCCAGGCACGGGAGTCACAGATACGCAGTATTTT. It yields the protein CASSPGTGVTDTQYF.

Ten or more counts support this clonotype. The chain carries TRBV10-3 and TRBJ2-5, with D perhaps assigned TRBD1 or TRBD2 (5 bases each). The CDR3 spans 14 residues. Germline CDR1 is ENHRY and CDR2 is SYGVKD. The V and J ends lost 5 bases and 5 bases respectively, with 15 bases between them. CDR3 loop: CAISSRGTDETQYF. The DNA for the CDR3 is TGTGCCATCAGTAGCCGTGGGACGGACGAGACCCAGTACTTC.

This clonotype is medium-sized in the sample. The V and J genes are TRBV6-5 and TRBJ1-2; D might be TRBD1 (5 bases). Per the germline V gene, CDR1 is MNHEY and CDR2 is SVGAGI. Trimming took 5 bases from V and 5 from J, leaving 15 bases between them. There are 14 residues in the CDR3. The CDR3 DNA sequence: TGTGCCAGCAGTCCCCGACAGAGCCGTTATGGCTACACCTTC. It yields the protein CASSPRQSRYGYTF.

J is TRBJ1-2 and V is TRBV12-3 or TRBV12-4; D is uncertain. The CDR3 sequence is 12 residues long. With 8 bases removed from V and 2 bases from J, the gap between germline ends came to 9 bases. CDR3 sequence: CASATSNYGYTF. The CDR3 nucleotides are TGTGCCAGCGCCACGTCGAACTATGGCTACACCTTC.

This clonotype has ten or more counts. V is TRBV15 and J is TRBJ1-2; D is uncertain. Trimming pared 3 bases from V and 5 bases from J, leaving 7 bases between. CDR1 is LNHNV and CDR2 is YYDKDF in the germline V gene (reference sequence). The CDR3 spans 12 residues. The CDR3 region is CATSSGLYGYTF. DNA of the CDR3: TGTGCCACCAGCAGTGGGCTATATGGCTACACCTTC.

This clonotype was seen repeatedly, ten times or more. The chain couples TRBV7-3 to TRBJ2-7; TRBD2 is a possible D gene (5 bases). This CDR3 comprises 13 residues. CDR1 is SGHTA, CDR2 FQGTGA, per germline. V lost 5 bases, J lost 2 bases, and 10 bases lay in between. The chain's CDR3 is CASSPGGPYEQYF. The CDR3 DNA reads as TGTGCCAGCAGCCCCGGAGGCCCCTACGAGCAGTACTTC.

Many counts were recorded for this clonotype. The chain joins TRBV5-1 to TRBJ2-7; TRBD2 is a possible D gene (6 bases). The CDR3 runs 14 residues. Trimming pared 4 bases from V and 5 bases from J, leaving 16 bases between. Germline V lookup: CDR1 SGHRS, CDR2 YFSETQ. The CDR3 reads CASSLTAGSNEQYF. Written as DNA, the CDR3 is TGCGCCAGCAGCCTGACAGCGGGTAGCAACGAGCAGTACTTC.

This clonotype was counted between two and nine times. This sequence joins TRBV7-9 and TRBJ2-7, with TRBD1 matching over 8 bases. Germline-derived CDR1 and CDR2 are SEHNR and FQNEAQ (reference sequence). J was trimmed by 8 bases and V by 1 base; bases with no gene match: 7. The CDR3 is 14 amino acids. The CDR3 DNA is TGTGCCAGCAGCTTAGAGTCAGGGGGCGTGAAGCAGTACTTC. It yields the protein CASSLESGGVKQYF.

This clonotype was counted ten times or more. The chain couples TRBV14 to TRBJ2-3; D might be TRBD2 (6 bases). Germline CDR1 and CDR2: SGHDN and FVKESK. This CDR3 is built from 14 residues. V gave up 7 bases and J gave up 0 bases, with 11 bases separating them. CDR3 sequence: CASNAGYSTDTQYF. CDR3 nucleotide sequence: TGTGCCAGCAACGCGGGGTATAGCACAGATACGCAGTATTTT.